The 24 T cell receptor beta chains in this list originate from one sample, sequenced in a study of B cell selection in AIRE deficiency. Sequenced by immunoSEQ multiplex PCR; TCRdb stores in-frame clones only, minus some. The sample lists under 30,000 clones, around 97% occurring once. CD4+CD127+ cells were sorted as the conventional CD4 T cells. The sequencing sample was made of conventional CD4+ T cells sorted from PBMCs. These receptors were taken from a human donor with AIRE deficiency.

The chain carries TRBV7-3 and TRBJ2-2; D gene ambiguous. Germline loops: CDR1 SGHTA, CDR2 FQGTGA. This CDR3 is built from 14 residues. V was pared by 6 bases and J by 1 base, with 9 bases between. CDR3 residues: CASSSRKNTGELFF. The CDR3 coding sequence is TGTGCCAGCAGTTCGAGGAAGAACACCGGGGAGCTGTTTTTT.

The V call is TRBV5-6, the J call TRBJ1-1; D uncertain. This CDR3 is built from 15 residues. CDR1 is SGHDT, CDR2 YYEEEE, per germline. Trimming stripped 6 bases from V and 3 bases from J, with 18 bases between. In DNA form, the CDR3 reads TGTGCCAGCACCCCCCAGGTCAGGCGGGACACTGAAGCTTTCTTT. Amino acid sequence: CASTPQVRRDTEAFF.

The chain links TRBV5-4 to TRBJ2-7, with 8 bases identical to TRBD1. Germline CDR1 and CDR2: SGHNT and YYREEE (reference sequence). The V and J ends lost 3 bases and 3 bases, in that order; junction bases with no gene match: 8. The CDR3 sequence is 15 residues long. This chain's CDR3 is CASSWGTGIDYEQYF. The CDR3 DNA sequence: TGTGCCAGCAGCTGGGGGACAGGAATTGACTACGAGCAGTACTTC.

In this sample, this clone turned up once. The chain couples TRBV7-2 to TRBJ2-3; 9 bases agree with TRBD2. V lost 0 bases to trimming and J lost 2 bases; unmatched junction nucleotides: 6. Germline V gene lookup returns CDR1 SGHTA and CDR2 FQGNSA. This CDR3 region has 17 residues. In nucleotides, the CDR3 is TGTGCCAGCAGCTTAGCTAGCGGGAGCCCCCCCACAGATACGCAGTATTTT. Its protein is CASSLASGSPPTDTQYF.

The chain combines TRBV4-3 with TRBJ2-3; 7 nucleotides match TRBD1. Trimming at V came to 4 bases and at J to 4 bases, leaving 5 bases not matched to a gene. The CDR3 loop spans 14 amino acids. Germline CDR1 and CDR2: LGHNA and YSLEER. Here the CDR3 DNA reads TGCGCCAGCAGCCGCCGACAGGGCGCAGATACGCAGTATTTT. This codes for CASSRRQGADTQYF.

The V and J genes are TRBV5-1 and TRBJ2-2; TRBD1 matches at 10 bases. After removal of 7 bases from V and 6 bases from J, the junction contained 15 bases not matched to a gene. The CDR3 is made up of 17 amino acids. Germline CDR1 SGHRS, CDR2 YFSETQ. The CDR3 DNA follows: TGCGCCAGCCGACTGGAGGGACAGGGGATCGGGGCCGGGGAGCTGTTTTTT. This codes for CASRLEGQGIGAGELFF. Drawing the rest from reference TRBV5-1 and TRBJ2-2, the complete variable domain is KAGVTQTPRYLIKTRGQQVTLSCSPISGHRSVSWYQQTPGQGLQFLFEYFSETQRNKGNFPGRFSGRQFSNSRSEMNVSTLELGDSALYLCASRLEGQGIGAGELFFGEGSRLTVL.

This chain joins TRBV7-9 and TRBJ1-4; 8 bases are shared with TRBD1. The trim removed 1 base at V and 6 bases at J, leaving 7 bases unmatched. Per the germline V gene, CDR1 is SEHNR and CDR2 is FQNEAQ (reference sequence). CDR3 length: 16 amino acids. CDR3: CASSLGSTGVYEKLFF. The CDR3 bases are TGTGCCAGCAGCTTAGGCTCGACAGGGGTTTATGAAAAACTGTTTTTT.

This clone was detected a few times. The CDR3 region is CASSIRQGSYEQYF. The DNA for the CDR3 is TGCGCCAGCAGCATTCGGCAGGGGTCCTACGAGCAGTACTTC. The V gene is TRBV5-1, the J gene TRBJ2-7, with D possibly TRBD1 on 6 matching bases. The germline gives CDR1 SGHRS, CDR2 YFSETQ. Trimming left V 4 bases short and J 1 base short, with 12 bases between. This CDR3 has 14 amino acids.

The rearrangement links TRBV7-9 to TRBJ2-7; TRBD1 might be the D (7 bases). Germline V CDR1 and CDR2: SEHNR, FQNEAQ (reference sequence). The CDR3 consists of 13 residues. Trimming removed 1 base at V and 11 bases at J, with 15 bases between. The CDR3 spells CASSLVGGGDKYF. The CDR3 nucleotides are TGTGCCAGCAGCTTAGTTGGAGGGGGCGACAAGTACTTC.

In DNA form, the CDR3 reads TGTGCCAGCAGCCCGACCGGGACAGCTAGCACAGATACGCAGTATTTT. Translation: CASSPTGTASTDTQYF. J is TRBJ2-3 and V is TRBV7-9; 7 nucleotides align to TRBD1. Germline V gives CDR1 SEHNR, CDR2 FQNEAQ (reference sequence). Losses at the gene ends were 5 bases for V and 0 bases for J; bases not matched to a gene: 8. The CDR3 is made up of 16 amino acids.

The chain carries TRBV29-1 and TRBJ1-2; possibly TRBD1 for D (5 bases). The CDR3 is made up of 13 amino acids. The germline V gene has CDR1 SQVTM and CDR2 ANQGSEA. Trimming pared 3 bases from V and 2 bases from J, leaving 10 bases between. CDR3 amino acids: CSVEPGGNYGYTF. The CDR3 coding sequence is TGCAGCGTTGAGCCCGGGGGGAACTATGGCTACACCTTC.

The rearrangement joins TRBV28 to TRBJ2-5; 8 positions agree with TRBD2. The germline V gene has CDR1 MDHEN and CDR2 SYDVKM. With 3 bases clipped from V and 6 bases from J, the junction kept 9 bases outside the gene matches. The CDR3 sequence is 15 residues long. Here the CDR3 DNA reads TGTGCCAGCAGTTTTGGCGGGGGGCAGGGAAAGACCCAGTACTTC. Translation: CASSFGGGQGKTQYF.

The rearrangement links TRBV6-6 to TRBJ1-2, with D hard to call. V was cut by 7 bases and J by 3 bases, with 12 bases left in between. Per germline, CDR1 MNHNY and CDR2 SVGAGI (reference sequence). The CDR3 spans 13 residues. The CDR3 DNA reads as TGTGCCAGCATTTCATTTGAGGACTATGGCTACACCTTC. Translated, it gives CASISFEDYGYTF.

The chain is built from TRBV19 and TRBJ1-1, with TRBD1 matching over 7 bases. CDR1 and CDR2 from the germline V gene are LNHDA and SQIVND (reference sequence). The CDR3 covers 14 residues. With 6 bases clipped from V and 3 bases from J, the junction kept 7 bases outside the gene matches. CDR3 nucleotides: TGTGCCAGTAGAGCTAATGACAGGGACACTGAAGCTTTCTTT. Translated, it gives CASRANDRDTEAFF.

V gene TRBV19 combines with J gene TRBJ2-6, with TRBD2 as a possible D gene (5 bases). Germline loops: CDR1 LNHDA, CDR2 SQIVND (reference sequence). V lost 5 bases and J lost 0, with 5 bases in between. CDR3 length: 14 residues. The CDR3 DNA follows: TGTGCCAGTAGTCGGGGCTCTGGGGCCAACGTCCTGACTTTC. Amino acids: CASSRGSGANVLTF.

The rearrangement joins TRBV6-5 to TRBJ2-7, with D uncertain. The CDR3 loop spans 15 amino acids. V was shortened by 5 bases and J by 3 bases, with 17 bases between the two germline ends. The germline V gene encodes CDR1 MNHEY and CDR2 SVGAGI. Here the CDR3 DNA reads TGTGCCAGCAGTCCCGATTTAGGACGGGTCTACGAGCAGTACTTC. Its translation: CASSPDLGRVYEQYF.

The rearrangement links TRBV9 to TRBJ1-6; 8 nucleotides match TRBD1. Trimming at V came to 4 bases and at J to 13 bases, leaving 10 bases not matched to a gene. Germline CDR1 and CDR2: SGDLS and YYNGEE. The CDR3 has 14 residues. The CDR3 DNA reads TGTGCCAGCAGCCGTCCAGGGGGCGCGTATCCCCTCCACTTT. This translates into CASSRPGGAYPLHF.

The rearrangement links TRBV18 to TRBJ1-2; possibly TRBD1 for D (6 bases). Trimming cost V 3 bases and J 5 bases, with 13 bases left between them. This CDR3 is 14 amino acids long. Germline-derived CDR1 and CDR2 are KGHSH and LQKENI. CDR3 amino acids: CASSPSGQPYGYTF. The CDR3 DNA reads as TGTGCCAGCTCACCGTCGGGACAACCTTATGGCTACACCTTC. Together with reference TRBV18 and TRBJ1-2, the CDR3 gives the full variable domain: NAGVMQNPRHLVRRRGQEARLRCSPMKGHSHVYWYRQLPEEGLKFMVYLQKENIIDESGMPKERFSAEFPKEGPSILRIQQVVRGDSAAYFCASSPSGQPYGYTFGSGTRLTVV.

A single count supports this clone. This chain uses TRBV28 with TRBJ2-7; 9 bases align to TRBD1. The V gene end was trimmed by 5 bases and the J gene end by 4 bases; junction bases not matched to a gene: 12. The germline gives CDR1 MDHEN, CDR2 SYDVKM. CDR3 length: 16 amino acids. CDR3 in DNA: TGTGCCAGCAGTCCTCAGCCGGGACAGGGTTTGTACGAGCAGTACTTC. Translating gives CASSPQPGQGLYEQYF.

This clone has just one count. The rearrangement uses TRBV6-6 and TRBJ2-7; 11 nucleotides align to TRBD2. This CDR3 spans 16 amino acids. V gave up 7 bases and J gave up 6 bases; unmatched junction bases: 14. Germline CDR1 MNHNY, CDR2 SVGAGI (reference sequence). The CDR3 nucleotides are TGTGCCAGCACCAACTCCGCAGGACTAGCGGGCGGCGAGCAGTACTTC. It is translated as CASTNSAGLAGGEQYF.

The V call is TRBV27, the J call TRBJ1-2; D is ambiguous. The CDR3 has 15 amino acids. The germline gives CDR1 MNHEY, CDR2 SMNVEV (reference sequence). The V end lost 3 bases, the J end lost 3 bases, and 14 bases lay between the germline ends. CDR3 nucleotides: TGTGCCAGCAGTTTCTCCGAGGGCTTTCACTATGGCTACACCTTC. Protein sequence: CASSFSEGFHYGYTF.

The chain links TRBV6-5 to TRBJ1-6, with D perhaps matching TRBD1 (5 bases). The V end lost 2 bases, the J end lost 8 bases, and 16 bases lay between the germline ends. CDR1 MNHEY and CDR2 SVGAGI come from the germline V gene. This CDR3 spans 16 amino acids. CDR3 region: CASSYTTAAEDSPLHF. For the CDR3, the DNA is TGTGCCAGCAGTTACACGACAGCCGCGGAGGATTCACCCCTCCACTTT.

V usage is TRBV7-8 and J usage is TRBJ1-5; D gene unclear. V was pared by 2 bases and J by 3 bases, with 8 bases between. CDR1 and CDR2 from the germline V gene are SGHVS and FQNEAQ. The CDR3 is 14 amino acids. The CDR3 spells CASSLREINQPQHF. In DNA, the CDR3 is TGTGCCAGCAGCTTAAGGGAAATCAATCAGCCCCAGCATTTT.

This rearrangement joins TRBV29-1 to TRBJ2-7; no firm D call. The germline V gene has CDR1 SQVTM and CDR2 ANQGSEA. This CDR3 comprises 12 residues. V was shortened by 6 bases and J by 3 bases, with 12 bases between the two germline ends. CDR3 nucleotide sequence: TGCAGCGTCGGCCCTGCCGACTACGAGCAGTACTTC. Amino acid sequence: CSVGPADYEQYF.